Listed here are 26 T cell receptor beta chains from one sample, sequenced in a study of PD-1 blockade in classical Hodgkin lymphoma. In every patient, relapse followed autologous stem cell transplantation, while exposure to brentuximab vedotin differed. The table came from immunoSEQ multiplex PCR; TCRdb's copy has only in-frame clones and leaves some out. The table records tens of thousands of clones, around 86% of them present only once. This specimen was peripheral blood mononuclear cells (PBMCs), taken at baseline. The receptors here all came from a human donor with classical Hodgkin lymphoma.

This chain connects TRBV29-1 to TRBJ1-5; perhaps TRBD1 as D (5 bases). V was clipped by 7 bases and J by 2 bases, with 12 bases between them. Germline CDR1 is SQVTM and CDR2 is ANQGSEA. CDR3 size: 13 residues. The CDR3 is CSAGGDGNQPQHF. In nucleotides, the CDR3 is TGCAGCGCCGGAGGGGATGGCAATCAGCCCCAGCATTTT.

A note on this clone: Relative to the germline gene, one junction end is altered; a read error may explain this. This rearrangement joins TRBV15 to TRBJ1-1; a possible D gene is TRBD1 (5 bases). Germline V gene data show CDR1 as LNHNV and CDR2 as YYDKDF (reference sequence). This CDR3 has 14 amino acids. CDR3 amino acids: CATSGDRLNTEAFF. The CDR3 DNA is TGTGCCACCAGCGGAGACAGATTGAACACTGAAGCTTTCTTT. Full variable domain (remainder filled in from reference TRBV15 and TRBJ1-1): DAMVIQNPRYQVTQFGKPVTLSCSQTLNHNVMYWYQQKSSQAPKLLFHYYDKDFNNEADTPDNFQSRRPNTSFCFLDIRSPGLGDTAMYLCATSGDRLNTEAFFGQGTRLTVV.

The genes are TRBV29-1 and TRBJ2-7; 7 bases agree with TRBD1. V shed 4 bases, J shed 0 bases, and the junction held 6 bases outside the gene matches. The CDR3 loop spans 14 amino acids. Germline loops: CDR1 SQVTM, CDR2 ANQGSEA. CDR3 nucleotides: TGCAGCGTTGCAGATGGGACAGCCTCCTACGAGCAGTACTTC. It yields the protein CSVADGTASYEQYF.

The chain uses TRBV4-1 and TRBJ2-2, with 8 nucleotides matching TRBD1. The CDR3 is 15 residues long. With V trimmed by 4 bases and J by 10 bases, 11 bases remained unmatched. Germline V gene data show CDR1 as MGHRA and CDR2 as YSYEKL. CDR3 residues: CASSRVDRGSVELFF. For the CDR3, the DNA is TGCGCCAGCAGCCGGGTAGACAGGGGTTCGGTGGAGCTGTTTTTT.

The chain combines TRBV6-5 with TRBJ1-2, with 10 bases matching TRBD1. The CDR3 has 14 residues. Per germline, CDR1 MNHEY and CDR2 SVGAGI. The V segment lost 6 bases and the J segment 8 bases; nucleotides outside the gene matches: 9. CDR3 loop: CASSALTGGFGYTF. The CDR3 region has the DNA TGTGCCAGCAGCGCCTTGACAGGGGGCTTCGGCTACACCTTC.

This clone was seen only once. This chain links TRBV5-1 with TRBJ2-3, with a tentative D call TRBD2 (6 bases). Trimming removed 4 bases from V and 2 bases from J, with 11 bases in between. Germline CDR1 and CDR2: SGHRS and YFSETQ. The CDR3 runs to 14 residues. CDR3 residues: CASSHGSPTDTQYF. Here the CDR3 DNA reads TGCGCCAGCAGCCACGGGAGCCCCACAGATACGCAGTATTTT.

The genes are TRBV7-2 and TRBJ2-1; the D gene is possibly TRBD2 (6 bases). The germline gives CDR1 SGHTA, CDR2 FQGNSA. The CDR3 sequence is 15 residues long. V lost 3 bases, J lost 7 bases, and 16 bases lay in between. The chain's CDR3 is CASSLGGVRGNEQFF. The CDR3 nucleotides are TGTGCCAGCAGCTTGGGGGGAGTCCGTGGGAATGAGCAGTTCTTC.

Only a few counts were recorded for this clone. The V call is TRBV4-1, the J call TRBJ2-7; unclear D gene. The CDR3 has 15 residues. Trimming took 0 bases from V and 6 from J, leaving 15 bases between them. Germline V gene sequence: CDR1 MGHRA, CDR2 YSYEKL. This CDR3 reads CASSQDGKTSLEQYF. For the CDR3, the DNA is TGCGCCAGCAGCCAAGATGGTAAGACCTCCCTCGAGCAGTACTTC.

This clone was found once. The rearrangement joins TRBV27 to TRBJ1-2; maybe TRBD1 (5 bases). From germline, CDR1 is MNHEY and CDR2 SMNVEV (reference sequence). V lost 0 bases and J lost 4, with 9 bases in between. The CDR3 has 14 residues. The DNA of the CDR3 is TGTGCCAGCAGTTTATCCCCGGGACCCTATGGCTACACCTTC. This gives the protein CASSLSPGPYGYTF.

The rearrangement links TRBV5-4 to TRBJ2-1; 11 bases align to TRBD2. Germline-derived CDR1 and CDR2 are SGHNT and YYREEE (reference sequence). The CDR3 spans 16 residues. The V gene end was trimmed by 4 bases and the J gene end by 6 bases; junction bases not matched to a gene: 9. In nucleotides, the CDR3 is TGTGCCAGCAGCCCCTTGACTAGCGGGGCTCCCAATGAGCAGTTCTTC. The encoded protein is CASSPLTSGAPNEQFF.

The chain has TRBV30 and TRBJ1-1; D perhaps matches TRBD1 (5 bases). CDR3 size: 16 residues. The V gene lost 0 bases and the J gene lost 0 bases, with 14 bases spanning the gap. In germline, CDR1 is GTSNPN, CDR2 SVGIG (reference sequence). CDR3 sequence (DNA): TGTGCCTGGAGTGTCTGGCGGGGGAGCATGAACACTGAAGCTTTCTTT. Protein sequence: CAWSVWRGSMNTEAFF.

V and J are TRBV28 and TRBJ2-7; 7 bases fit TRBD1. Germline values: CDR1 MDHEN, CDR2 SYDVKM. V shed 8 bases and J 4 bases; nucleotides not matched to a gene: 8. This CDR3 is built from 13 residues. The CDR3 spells CASAGTADYEQYF. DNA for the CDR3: TGTGCCAGCGCCGGGACAGCCGATTACGAGCAGTACTTC. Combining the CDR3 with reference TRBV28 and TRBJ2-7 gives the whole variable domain DVKVTQSSRYLVKRTGEKVFLECVQDMDHENMFWYRQDPGLGLRLIYFSYDVKMKEKGDIPEGYSVSREKKERFSLILESASTNQTSMYLCASAGTADYEQYFGPGTRLTVT.

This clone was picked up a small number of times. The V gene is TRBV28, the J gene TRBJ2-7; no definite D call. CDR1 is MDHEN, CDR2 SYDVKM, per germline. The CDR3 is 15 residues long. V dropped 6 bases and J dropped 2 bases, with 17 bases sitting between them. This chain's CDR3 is CASSPVLVITYEQYF. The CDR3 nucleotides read TGTGCCAGCAGCCCAGTACTGGTCATCACCTACGAGCAGTACTTC.

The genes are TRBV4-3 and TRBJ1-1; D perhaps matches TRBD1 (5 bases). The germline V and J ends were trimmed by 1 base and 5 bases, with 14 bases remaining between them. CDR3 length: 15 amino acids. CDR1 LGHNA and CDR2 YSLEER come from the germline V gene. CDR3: CASSQVAGGGTEAFF. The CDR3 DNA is TGCGCCAGCAGCCAAGTCGCGGGGGGTGGAACTGAAGCTTTCTTT.

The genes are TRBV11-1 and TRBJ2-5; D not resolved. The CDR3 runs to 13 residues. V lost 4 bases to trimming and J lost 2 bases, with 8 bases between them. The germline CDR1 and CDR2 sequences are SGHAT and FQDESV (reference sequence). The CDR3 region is CASSSDTQETQYF. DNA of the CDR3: TGTGCCAGCAGCTCCGACACACAAGAGACCCAGTACTTC.

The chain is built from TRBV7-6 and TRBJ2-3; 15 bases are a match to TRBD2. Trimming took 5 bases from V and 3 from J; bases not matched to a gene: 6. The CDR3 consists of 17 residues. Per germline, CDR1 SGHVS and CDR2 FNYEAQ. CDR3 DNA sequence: TGTGCCAGCAGCCAGGGACTAGCGGGAGGATGGACAGATACGCAGTATTTT. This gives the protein CASSQGLAGGWTDTQYF.

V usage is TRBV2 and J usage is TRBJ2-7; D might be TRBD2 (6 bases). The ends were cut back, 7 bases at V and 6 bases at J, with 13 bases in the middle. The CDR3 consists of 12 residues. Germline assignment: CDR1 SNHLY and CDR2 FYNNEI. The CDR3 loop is CASTEGGGEQYF. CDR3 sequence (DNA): TGTGCCAGCACCGAGGGAGGCGGCGAGCAGTACTTC.

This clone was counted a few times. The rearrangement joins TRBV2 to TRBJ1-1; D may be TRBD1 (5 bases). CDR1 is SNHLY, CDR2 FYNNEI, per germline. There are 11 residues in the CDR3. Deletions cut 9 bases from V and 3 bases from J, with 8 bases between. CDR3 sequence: CARKTDTEAFF. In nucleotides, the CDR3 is TGTGCCAGAAAGACAGACACTGAAGCTTTCTTT.

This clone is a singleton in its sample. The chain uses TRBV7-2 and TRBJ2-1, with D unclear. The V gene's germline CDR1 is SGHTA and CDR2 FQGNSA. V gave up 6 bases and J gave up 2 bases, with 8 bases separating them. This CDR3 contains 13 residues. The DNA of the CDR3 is TGTGCCAGCAGGCCACAAACCTACAATGAGCAGTTCTTC. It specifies CASRPQTYNEQFF.

CDR3 nucleotides: TGTGCCAGCAGCCCCTTGACACCCGCCGGGACCGGGGAGCTGTTTTTT. This codes for CASSPLTPAGTGELFF. V usage is TRBV11-2 and J usage is TRBJ2-2; D is uncertain. In germline, CDR1 is SGHAT, CDR2 FQNNGV. V gave up 5 bases and J gave up 5 bases, with 18 bases separating them. This CDR3 comprises 16 residues.

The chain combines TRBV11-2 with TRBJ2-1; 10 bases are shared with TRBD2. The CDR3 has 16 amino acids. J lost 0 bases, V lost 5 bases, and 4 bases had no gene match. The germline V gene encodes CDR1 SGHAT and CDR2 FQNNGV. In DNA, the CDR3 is TGTGCCAGCAGCCAAGCTAGCGGGAGCTCCTACAATGAGCAGTTCTTC. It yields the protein CASSQASGSSYNEQFF.

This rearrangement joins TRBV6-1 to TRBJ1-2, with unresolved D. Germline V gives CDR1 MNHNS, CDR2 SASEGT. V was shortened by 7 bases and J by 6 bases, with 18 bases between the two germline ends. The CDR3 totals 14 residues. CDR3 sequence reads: CASTNRTGKHGYTF. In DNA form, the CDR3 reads TGTGCCAGCACGAACCGAACGGGGAAGCATGGCTACACCTTC.

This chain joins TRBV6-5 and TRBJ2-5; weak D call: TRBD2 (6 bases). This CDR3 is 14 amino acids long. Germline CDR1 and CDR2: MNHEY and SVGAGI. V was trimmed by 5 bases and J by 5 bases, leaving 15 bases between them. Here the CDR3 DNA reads TGTGCCAGCAGTCCCGATGGAGGGCAGGAGACCCAGTACTTC. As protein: CASSPDGGQETQYF.

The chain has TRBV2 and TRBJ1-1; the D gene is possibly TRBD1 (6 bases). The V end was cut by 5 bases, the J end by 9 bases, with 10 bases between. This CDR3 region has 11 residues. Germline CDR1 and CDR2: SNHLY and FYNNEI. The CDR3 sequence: CASSLGGQAFF. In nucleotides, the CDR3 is TGTGCCAGCAGTCTAGGGGGGCAAGCTTTCTTT. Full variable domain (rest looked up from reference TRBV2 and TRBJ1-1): EPEVTQTPSHQVTQMGQEVILRCVPISNHLYFYWYRQILGQKVEFLVSFYNNEISEKSEIFDDQFSVERPDGSNFTLKIRSTKLEDSAMYFCASSLGGQAFFGQGTRLTVV.

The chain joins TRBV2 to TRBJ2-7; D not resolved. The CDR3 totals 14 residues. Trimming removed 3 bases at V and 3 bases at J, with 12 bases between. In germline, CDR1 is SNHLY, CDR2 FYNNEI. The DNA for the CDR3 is TGTGCCAGCAGTGATTCCGGGCGCAACTACGAGCAGTACTTC. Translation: CASSDSGRNYEQYF.

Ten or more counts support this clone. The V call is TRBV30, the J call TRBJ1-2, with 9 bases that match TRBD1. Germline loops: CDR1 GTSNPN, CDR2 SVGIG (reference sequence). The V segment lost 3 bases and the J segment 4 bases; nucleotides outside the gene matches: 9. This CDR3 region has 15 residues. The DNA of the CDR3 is TGTGCCTGGAGCCAAAAGACAGGGGGTGGCTATGGCTACACCTTC. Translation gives CAWSQKTGGGYGYTF.